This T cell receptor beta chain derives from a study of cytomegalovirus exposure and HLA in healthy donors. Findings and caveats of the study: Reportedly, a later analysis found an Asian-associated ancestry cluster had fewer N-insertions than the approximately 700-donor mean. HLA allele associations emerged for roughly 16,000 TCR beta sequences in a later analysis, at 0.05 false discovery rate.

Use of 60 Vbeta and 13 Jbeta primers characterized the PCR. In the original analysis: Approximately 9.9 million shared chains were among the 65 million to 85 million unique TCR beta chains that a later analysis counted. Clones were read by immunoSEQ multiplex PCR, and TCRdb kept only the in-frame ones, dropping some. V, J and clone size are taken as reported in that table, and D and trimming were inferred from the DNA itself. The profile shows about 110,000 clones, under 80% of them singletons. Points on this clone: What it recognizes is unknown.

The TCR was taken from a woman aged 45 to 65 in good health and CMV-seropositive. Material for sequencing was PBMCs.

CDR3 nucleotides: TGCGCCAGCAGCCACCGCCAGTCCTCAGATACGCAGTATTTT. Encoded protein: CASSHRQSSDTQYF. This chain connects TRBV5-1 to TRBJ2-3; D gene ambiguous. Germline CDR1 and CDR2: SGHRS and YFSETQ. The CDR3 contains 14 residues. The V end lost 4 bases, the J end lost 4 bases, and 13 bases lay between the germline ends.